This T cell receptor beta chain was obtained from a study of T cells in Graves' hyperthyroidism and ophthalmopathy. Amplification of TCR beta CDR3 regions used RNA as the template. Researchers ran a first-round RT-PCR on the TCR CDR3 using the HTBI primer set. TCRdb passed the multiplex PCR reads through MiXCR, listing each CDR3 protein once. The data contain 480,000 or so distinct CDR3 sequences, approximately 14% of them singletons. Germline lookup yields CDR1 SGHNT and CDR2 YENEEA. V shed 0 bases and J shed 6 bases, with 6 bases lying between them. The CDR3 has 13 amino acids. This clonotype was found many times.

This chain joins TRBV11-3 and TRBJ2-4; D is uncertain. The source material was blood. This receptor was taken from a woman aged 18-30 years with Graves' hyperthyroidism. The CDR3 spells CASSLDFVNIQYF. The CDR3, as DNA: TGTGCCAGCAGCTTAGATTTTGTAAACATTCAGTACTTC.